The source of this T cell receptor (beta chain) is a study of shared clonotypes between healthy human individuals. Generated by immunoSEQ multiplex PCR, the TCRdb table keeps only in-frame clones and is missing some. Here the sample spans approximately 1.9 million clones, 90% to 95% being singletons. CDR1 and CDR2 from the germline V gene are SGDLS and YYNGEE. The CDR3 has 14 residues. Trimming pared 0 bases from V and 0 bases from J, leaving 4 bases between. Naive-designated CD8 cells lacked CD45RO, were positively enriched for CCR7, and omitted terminally differentiated effector memory CD45RA+ cells.

The receptor was derived from a man younger than 30 in good health. Some clones in this sample may be carry-over from other donors' samples. The chain combines TRBV9 with TRBJ2-4, with D unclear. The sample taken for sequencing was naive CD8+ T cells from PBMCs. The CDR3 spells CASSVAEAKNIQYF. The CDR3 DNA reads as TGTGCCAGCAGCGTAGCAGAAGCCAAAAACATTCAGTACTTC.